A single sample gave rise to the 5 T cell receptor beta chains below, sequenced in a study of CD8 T cells in Susac syndrome. Reverse transcription used about 0.45 to 1 ug RNA and random hexamers. Via MiXCR, TCRdb re-called the immunoSEQ multiplex PCR reads, giving one row per CDR3 protein. This sample has hundreds of thousands of distinct CDR3 sequences, with about 94% found just once. The sequenced sample consisted of CD8+ T cells from PBMCs. These receptors originate from a human donor with multiple sclerosis.

V and J are TRBV7-8 and TRBJ1-4; perhaps TRBD1 as D (5 bases). V shed 3 bases and J shed 8 bases, with 10 bases lying between them. CDR1 SGHVS and CDR2 FQNEAQ come from the germline V gene. The CDR3 consists of 13 residues. CDR3 region: CASSLRDEEKLFF. DNA for the CDR3: TGTGCCAGCAGCTTGAGGGACGAGGAAAAACTGTTTTTT. Together with reference TRBV7-8 and TRBJ1-4, the CDR3 gives the full variable domain: GAGVSQSPRYKVAKRGQDVALRCDPISGHVSLFWYQQALGQGPEFLTYFQNEAQLDKSGLPSDRFFAERPEGSVSTLKIQRTQQEDSAVYLCASSLRDEEKLFFGSGTQLSVL.

The rearrangement joins TRBV30 to TRBJ1-5; D is unclear. The germline V gene has CDR1 GTSNPN and CDR2 SVGIG (reference sequence). The V and J ends lost 1 base and 0 bases respectively, with 13 bases between them. This CDR3 has 16 amino acids. The CDR3 nucleotides are TGTGCCTGGAGTGCCCCACTGAGGGATAGCAATCAGCCCCAGCATTTT. This codes for CAWSAPLRDSNQPQHF.

CDR3 nucleotide sequence: TGTGCCAGCAGTCCCCTCGACAGAGCTGACTATGGCTACACCTTC. This sequence encodes CASSPLDRADYGYTF. The chain is built from TRBV6-5 and TRBJ1-2, with D tentatively TRBD1 (5 bases). V lost 5 bases and J 3 bases, leaving 16 bases between the germline ends. CDR3 length: 15 residues. Germline values: CDR1 MNHEY, CDR2 SVGAGI.

The chain recombines TRBV4-1 with TRBJ2-1; possible D gene TRBD2, 6 bases. The CDR3 totals 16 residues. Per the germline V gene, CDR1 is MGHRA and CDR2 is YSYEKL. The germline V and J ends were trimmed by 1 base and 9 bases, with 19 bases remaining between them. The CDR3 DNA reads TGCGCCAGCAGCCAAGTTTTATTGGGCGGAGCGGGTGAGCAGTTCTTC. Protein product: CASSQVLLGGAGEQFF.

V and J are TRBV19 and TRBJ2-3, with D perhaps matching TRBD1 (6 bases). With 4 bases removed from V and 4 bases from J, the gap between germline ends came to 18 bases. CDR3 length: 16 residues. Germline values: CDR1 LNHDA, CDR2 SQIVND (reference sequence). The CDR3 reads CASSRRQDYNADTQYF. CDR3 bases: TGTGCCAGTAGTAGAAGACAGGATTACAACGCAGATACGCAGTATTTT.